The clone carrying this T cell receptor (beta chain) occurred once. These data are taken from a study of T cell changes during pregnancy in multiple sclerosis. Profiling relied on immunoSEQ multiplex PCR, and the TCRdb table lists in-frame clones only, not all of them. The sample shows under 70,000 clones, 91% of them seen only once. This CDR3 spans 15 amino acids. The germline CDR1 and CDR2 sequences are SGHDT and YYEEEE. With 4 bases removed from V and 6 bases from J, the gap between germline ends came to 17 bases. This receptor was obtained from a female donor in good health, enrolled as a control in a pregnancy study. The sample consisted of peripheral blood, taken after pregnancy. V and J are TRBV5-6 and TRBJ2-1, with D possibly being TRBD1 (6 bases). The CDR3 loop reads CASSPTFEGVNEQFF. In DNA form, the CDR3 reads TGTGCCAGCAGCCCGACCTTTGAGGGGGTCAATGAGCAGTTCTTC.